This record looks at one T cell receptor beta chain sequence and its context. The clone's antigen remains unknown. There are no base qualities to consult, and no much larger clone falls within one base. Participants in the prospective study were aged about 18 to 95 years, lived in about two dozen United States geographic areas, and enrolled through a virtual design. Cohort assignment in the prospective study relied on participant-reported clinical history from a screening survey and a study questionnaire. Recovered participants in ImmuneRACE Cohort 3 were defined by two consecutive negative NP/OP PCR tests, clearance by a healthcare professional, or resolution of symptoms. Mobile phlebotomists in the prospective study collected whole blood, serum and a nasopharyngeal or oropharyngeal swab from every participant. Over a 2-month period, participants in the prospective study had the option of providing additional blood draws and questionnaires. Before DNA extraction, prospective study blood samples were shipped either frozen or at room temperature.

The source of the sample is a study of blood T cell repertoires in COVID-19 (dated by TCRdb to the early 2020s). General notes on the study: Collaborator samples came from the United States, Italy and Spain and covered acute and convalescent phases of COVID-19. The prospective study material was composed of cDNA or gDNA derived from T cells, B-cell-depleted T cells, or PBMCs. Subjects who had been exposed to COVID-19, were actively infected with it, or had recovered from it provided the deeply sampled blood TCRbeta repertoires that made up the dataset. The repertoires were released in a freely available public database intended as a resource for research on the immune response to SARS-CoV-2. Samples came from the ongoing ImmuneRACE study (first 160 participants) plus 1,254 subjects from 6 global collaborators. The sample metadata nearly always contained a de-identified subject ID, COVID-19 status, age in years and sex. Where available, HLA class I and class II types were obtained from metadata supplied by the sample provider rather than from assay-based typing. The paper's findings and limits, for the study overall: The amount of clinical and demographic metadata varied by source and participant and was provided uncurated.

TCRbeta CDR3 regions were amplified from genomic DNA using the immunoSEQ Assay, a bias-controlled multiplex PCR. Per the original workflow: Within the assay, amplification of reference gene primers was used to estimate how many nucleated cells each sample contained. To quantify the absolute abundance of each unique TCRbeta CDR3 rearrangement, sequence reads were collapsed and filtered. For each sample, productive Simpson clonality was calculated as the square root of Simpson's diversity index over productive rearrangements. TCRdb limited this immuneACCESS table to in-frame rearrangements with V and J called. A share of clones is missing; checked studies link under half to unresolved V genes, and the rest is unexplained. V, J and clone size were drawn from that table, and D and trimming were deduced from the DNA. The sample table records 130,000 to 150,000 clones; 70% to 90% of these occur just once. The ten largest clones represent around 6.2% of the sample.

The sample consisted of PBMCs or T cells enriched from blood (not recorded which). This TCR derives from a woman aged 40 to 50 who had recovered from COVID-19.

The encoded CDR3 is CASSQDRNQPQHF. The DNA is TGTGCCAGCAGCCAAGACAGAAATCAGCCCCAGCATTTT. Recombination connected TRBV5-6 to TRBJ1-5; the D region possibly corresponds to TRBD1 (5 bases align). CDR1 is given as SGHDT and CDR2 as YYEEEE, both from the germline V gene. V and J are truncated by 4 bases and 4 bases respectively, leaving an intervening sequence of 9 bases. From its cysteine to its phenylalanine, the CDR3 spans 13 amino acids. Kept here is only the CDR3 DNA, which spans 39 bases and is read in frame from base 1. The entire variable domain, with the stretches around the CDR3 drawn from the reference TRBV5-6 and TRBJ1-5 proteins, is DAGVTQSPTHLIKTRGQQVTLRCSPKSGHDTVSWYQQALGQGPQFIFQYYEEEERQRGNFPDRFSGHQFPNYSSELNVNALLLGDSALYLCASSQDRNQPQHFGDGTRLSIL.